The source of this T cell receptor (beta chain) is a study of metastatic and nonmetastatic thyroid tumors. Study details: It was across blood and tumor or nodule tissue from malignant and benign thyroid patients that repertoires were compared.

Study-wide findings and caveats: For both blood and tumor, malignant thyroid tumors reportedly showed significantly higher TCR beta diversity than benign nodules did.

In the original processing: Using the CDR3 differences seen across clinicopathological groups, the authors built a distant-metastasis classifier for papillary thyroid cancer, which was meant to discriminate distant-metastatic patients. TCRdb reprocessed the PCR reads via MiXCR. The V and J calls and clone size are TCRdb's, not the authors'. The sample includes about 16,000 clones, around 16% seen only once; the top ten take around 16%. This clone was observed many times. Antigen: not known. Germline V CDR1 and CDR2: SGHRS, YFSETQ. Unmatched junction bases numbered 6, after V lost 0 bases and J lost 3 bases. CDR3 size: 16 residues. Before thyroid surgery, none of the patients had received any treatment.

Sequenced input: blood. The clonotype was recovered from a female donor with papillary thyroid cancer or a benign thyroid nodule (not recorded which). Some clones in this sample may be carry-over from other donors' samples. The gene calls are TRBV5-1 and TRBJ1-2; 9 bases are a match to TRBD1. In nucleotides, the CDR3 is TGCGCCAGCAGCTTGGGTGAGGACAGGGGTGACTATGGCTACACCTTC. It translates to CASSLGEDRGDYGYTF.